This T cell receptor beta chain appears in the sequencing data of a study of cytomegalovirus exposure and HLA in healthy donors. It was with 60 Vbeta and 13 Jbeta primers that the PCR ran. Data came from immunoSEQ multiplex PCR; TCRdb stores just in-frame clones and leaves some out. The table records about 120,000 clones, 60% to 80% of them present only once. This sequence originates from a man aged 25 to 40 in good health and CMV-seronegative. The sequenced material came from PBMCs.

CDR3: CAWSPWTVNTEAFF. DNA for the CDR3: TGTGCCTGGAGTCCCTGGACAGTGAACACTGAAGCTTTCTTT. The genes are TRBV30 and TRBJ1-1, with a possible D match to TRBD1 (6 bases). V was clipped by 2 bases and J by 0 bases, with 10 bases between them. The CDR3 totals 14 residues. Germline V gene data show CDR1 as GTSNPN and CDR2 as SVGIG (reference sequence).